These 9 T cell receptor beta chains share one sample of origin, sequenced in a study of OX40 agonist ivuxolimab in advanced cancers. Library generation was performed with the immunoSEQ multiplex PCR assay. In its TCRdb copy, this immuneACCESS table keeps in-frame sequences only and misses some clones. Where compared with another copy, unresolved V genes explain less than half of these, and the others have no known cause. The sample data list 70,000 or so clones, and about 80% of these were observed just once. The top ten constitute approximately 2.5% of the sample. The sample consisted of CD4+ or CD8+ T cells sorted from blood, taken in a trial of the OX40 agonist ivuxolimab. The receptor set was obtained from an adult with an advanced solid tumor such as melanoma, head and neck, liver or kidney cancer.

The gene calls are TRBV5-5 and TRBJ2-5; 13 bases agree with TRBD2. Trimming removed 4 bases from V and 4 bases from J; junction bases left unmatched: 10. The CDR3 runs to 17 residues. Germline V gene sequence: CDR1 SGHKS, CDR2 YYEKEE (reference sequence). CDR3 DNA: TGTGCCAGCAGCCAAGGACTAGCGGGAGCGAATCCAGAGACCCAGTACTTC. Encoded protein: CASSQGLAGANPETQYF.

The CDR3 DNA follows: TGTGCCAGTAGTGCCCCGGGACAGGGGTTGTTGGACATTCAGTACTTC. Protein product: CASSAPGQGLLDIQYF. The J gene is TRBJ2-4, the V gene TRBV19; 10 bases are a match to TRBD1. J was trimmed by 8 bases and V by 5 bases; bases with no gene match: 12. The germline V gene has CDR1 LNHDA and CDR2 SQIVND (reference sequence). The CDR3 loop spans 16 amino acids.

The chain couples TRBV27 to TRBJ2-1, with 16 bases fitting TRBD2. The V gene end was trimmed by 6 bases and the J gene end by 4 bases; junction bases not matched to a gene: 12. The CDR3 is 19 residues long. CDR1 is MNHEY, CDR2 SMNVEV, per germline (reference sequence). The CDR3 coding sequence is TGTGCCAGCAGAAGTCGGGGGACTAGCGGGAGGGCCCTGTACAATGAGCAGTTCTTC. Its translation: CASRSRGTSGRALYNEQFF.

This chain connects TRBV4-1 to TRBJ2-7; D not certain. Trimming took 0 bases from V and 0 from J, leaving 9 bases between them. This CDR3 has 15 amino acids. Germline V lookup: CDR1 MGHRA, CDR2 YSYEKL. Written as DNA, the CDR3 is TGCGCCAGCAGCCAAGATACTGCGAGCTCCTACGAGCAGTACTTC. It is translated as CASSQDTASSYEQYF.

This clone was observed a few times. This chain uses TRBV7-6 with TRBJ2-3; 8 positions match TRBD1. V gave up 1 base and J gave up 6 bases; unmatched junction bases: 9. CDR3 length equals 16 residues. Germline V lookup: CDR1 SGHVS, CDR2 FNYEAQ. The CDR3, as DNA: TGTGCCAGCAGCTTAGGGTCGGCAGGGGGCATTGATACGCAGTATTTT. Translating it yields CASSLGSAGGIDTQYF.

The CDR3 DNA sequence: TGTGCCAGCAGCTGGGACAAGAACACTGAAGCTTTCTTT. The encoded protein is CASSWDKNTEAFF. The gene calls are TRBV5-6 and TRBJ1-1, with D perhaps matching TRBD1 (6 bases). Trimming removed 3 bases from V and 1 base from J, with 7 bases in between. This CDR3 is built from 13 residues. The V gene's germline CDR1 is SGHDT and CDR2 YYEEEE.

The chain combines TRBV5-1 with TRBJ2-1; the D gene is possibly TRBD2 (5 bases). Trimming cost V 2 bases and J 4 bases, with 7 bases left between them. The length of the CDR3 is 13 residues. Germline V gene data show CDR1 as SGHRS and CDR2 as YFSETQ. The CDR3 sequence: CASSLGLYNEQFF. The DNA for the CDR3 is TGCGCCAGCAGCTTAGGACTTTACAATGAGCAGTTCTTC.

The V gene is TRBV5-6, the J gene TRBJ2-3; no clear D. The CDR3 runs 13 residues. The V end lost 0 bases, the J end lost 0 bases, and 2 bases lay between the germline ends. Germline-derived CDR1 and CDR2 are SGHDT and YYEEEE. CDR3 loop: CASSLGSTDTQYF. CDR3 sequence (DNA): TGTGCCAGCAGCTTGGGGAGCACAGATACGCAGTATTTT.

The chain is built from TRBV7-9 and TRBJ1-6; 7 bases map to TRBD1. Per the germline V gene, CDR1 is SEHNR and CDR2 is FQNEAQ (reference sequence). The CDR3 is made up of 14 amino acids. Losses at the gene ends were 3 bases for V and 10 bases for J; bases not matched to a gene: 6. The CDR3 protein is CASSFEQGGSPLHF. The CDR3 bases are TGTGCCAGCAGCTTCGAGCAGGGGGGATCACCCCTCCACTTT.